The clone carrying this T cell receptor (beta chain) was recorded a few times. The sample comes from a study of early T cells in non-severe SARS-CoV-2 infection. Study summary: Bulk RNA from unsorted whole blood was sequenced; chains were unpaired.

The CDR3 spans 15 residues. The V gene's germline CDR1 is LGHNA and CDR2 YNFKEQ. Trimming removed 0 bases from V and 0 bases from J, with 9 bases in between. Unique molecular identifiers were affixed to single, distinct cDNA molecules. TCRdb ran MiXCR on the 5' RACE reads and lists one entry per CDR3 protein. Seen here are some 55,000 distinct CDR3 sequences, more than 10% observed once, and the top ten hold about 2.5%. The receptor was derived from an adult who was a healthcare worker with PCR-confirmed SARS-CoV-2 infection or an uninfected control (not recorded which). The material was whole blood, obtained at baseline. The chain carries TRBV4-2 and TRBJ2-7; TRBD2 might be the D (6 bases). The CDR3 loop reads CASSQEGTGSYEQYF. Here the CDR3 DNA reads TGTGCCAGCAGCCAAGAAGGGACTGGCTCCTACGAGCAGTACTTC.